This T cell receptor (beta chain) was obtained from a study of cytomegalovirus exposure and HLA in healthy donors. This CDR3 is 15 amino acids long. The V segment lost 2 bases and the J segment 8 bases; nucleotides outside the gene matches: 7. Looked up from germline, CDR1 is LNHNV and CDR2 is YYDKDF (reference sequence). Primers: 60 Vbeta forward and 13 Jbeta reverse. Measured with immunoSEQ multiplex PCR; TCRdb has only the in-frame clones, and not every one. In the table there are about 180,000 clones, roughly 82% of which are singletons. The sequenced material came from PBMCs. This sequence was found in a man aged 40-49 years in good health and CMV-seronegative. The V gene is TRBV15, the J gene TRBJ2-1; 9 bases are shared with TRBD2. The CDR3 reads CATSRSTSGVDEQFF. The DNA of the CDR3 is TGTGCCACCAGCAGATCGACTAGCGGCGTAGATGAGCAGTTCTTC.